Below are 24 T cell receptor beta chains sequenced from a single sample in a study of patients and donors after allogeneic stem cell transplantation. MiXCR, applied by TCRdb to the RT-PCR reads, yields one record per CDR3 protein. The data contain roughly 180,000 distinct CDR3 sequences, around two fifths of them seen just once; the ten biggest clones take up approximately 30%. Material for sequencing was blood, either unsorted or a sorted T cell fraction (not recorded which). The receptors shown here come from a human donor who was either an allogeneic HSCT recipient or a stem cell or donor lymphocyte infusion donor (not recorded which). It is not recorded whose cells these are; they may come from a transplant donor.

The chain combines TRBV5-6 with TRBJ1-2; D gene ambiguous. V lost 6 bases, J lost 8 bases, and 11 bases lay in between. CDR3 length: 11 residues. The germline CDR1 and CDR2 sequences are SGHDT and YYEEEE. In DNA, the CDR3 is TGTGCCAGCACCCTGCGAGGAGGCTACACCTTC. Translated, it gives CASTLRGGYTF.

This chain joins TRBV4-2 and TRBJ2-7; D tentatively fits TRBD1 or TRBD2 (5 bases each). The CDR3 contains 16 residues. Per germline, CDR1 LGHNA and CDR2 YNFKEQ. Trimming took 4 bases from V and 0 from J, leaving 16 bases between them. Here the CDR3 DNA reads TGTGCCAGCAGCCCCCGGGGTAAGGGGTTCTCCTACGAGCAGTACTTC. It translates to CASSPRGKGFSYEQYF.

This clonotype has only a few counts. The rearrangement uses TRBV6-2 or TRBV6-3 and TRBJ1-1; TRBD1 is a possible D gene (5 bases). The germline V gene encodes CDR1 MNHEY and CDR2 SVGEGT. V gave up 0 bases and J gave up 0 bases, with 8 bases separating them. This CDR3 comprises 15 residues. For the CDR3, the DNA is TGTGCCAGCAGTTACTCGATGACAGTGAACACTGAAGCTTTCTTT. Translation: CASSYSMTVNTEAFF.

This clonotype was observed a single time. The chain has TRBV29-1 and TRBJ1-2; D remains ambiguous. Trimming cost V 7 bases and J 8 bases, with 14 bases left between them. Germline V CDR1 and CDR2: SQVTM, ANQGSEA. CDR3 length equals 11 residues. CDR3 coding DNA: TGCAGCGCCGATCGACCTTCGGGCTACACCTTC. It codes for CSADRPSGYTF.

A note on this clonotype: A read error may produce the germline difference seen at one junction end. This chain uses TRBV28 with TRBJ2-7, with D uncertain. CDR3 size: 12 residues. CDR1 is MDHEN, CDR2 SYDVKM, per germline. CDR3 sequence reads: CASSRHRYELYF. The CDR3 DNA is TGTGCCAGCAGCCGACACCGCTACGAGCTGTACTTC.

This chain links TRBV5-1 with TRBJ2-2; D gene unclear. Germline values: CDR1 SGHRS, CDR2 YFSETQ. The CDR3 covers 17 residues. Trimming shortened V by 2 bases and J by 1 base, and 15 bases separated the two germline ends. The CDR3 loop is CASSLSRPVRNTGELFF. In nucleotides, the CDR3 is TGCGCCAGCAGCTTAAGCCGACCGGTCCGGAACACCGGGGAGCTGTTTTTT. The entire variable domain, with the rest obtained from reference TRBV5-1 and TRBJ2-2, is as follows: KAGVTQTPRYLIKTRGQQVTLSCSPISGHRSVSWYQQTPGQGLQFLFEYFSETQRNKGNFPGRFSGRQFSNSRSEMNVSTLELGDSALYLCASSLSRPVRNTGELFFGEGSRLTVL.

The chain uses TRBV12-3 or TRBV12-4 and TRBJ2-7; 7 nucleotides line up with TRBD1. There are 14 residues in the CDR3. Losses at the gene ends were 0 bases for V and 2 bases for J; bases not matched to a gene: 1. The CDR3 DNA reads as TGTGCCAGCAGTTTAGCCCAGGGGGCCTACGAGCAGTACTTC. Amino acid sequence: CASSLAQGAYEQYF.

Written as DNA, the CDR3 is TGTGCCAGTAGTACCGGGGGCACCGGGGAGCTGTTTTTT. It yields the protein CASSTGGTGELFF. V usage is TRBV19 and J usage is TRBJ2-2; D is possibly TRBD2 (6 bases). CDR1 and CDR2 from the germline V gene are LNHDA and SQIVND (reference sequence). V gave up 4 bases and J gave up 4 bases, with 7 bases separating them. The CDR3 extends over 13 amino acids. Together with reference TRBV19 and TRBJ2-2, the CDR3 gives the full variable domain: DGGITQSPKYLFRKEGQNVTLSCEQNLNHDAMYWYRQDPGQGLRLIYYSQIVNDFQKGDIAEGYSVSREKKESFPLTVTSAQKNPTAFYLCASSTGGTGELFFGEGSRLTVL.

About this clonotype itself: One end of the junction varies from germline; a read error may be responsible. The chain links TRBV3-1 to TRBJ1-1; maybe TRBD1 (5 bases). The CDR3 is 15 residues long. Looked up from germline, CDR1 is LGHDT and CDR2 is YNNKEL (reference sequence). The CDR3 DNA follows: TGTGCCAACAGCCACCAGTCGGCGGGGGGCACTGAAGCTTTCTTT. It is translated as CANSHQSAGGTEAFF.

This clonotype was observed a few times. The chain has TRBV7-9 and TRBJ2-1, with D maybe TRBD1 (6 bases). CDR1 is SEHNR and CDR2 is FQNEAQ in the germline V gene (reference sequence). The CDR3 is made up of 16 amino acids. V was trimmed by 5 bases and J by 3 bases, leaving 17 bases between them. The CDR3 DNA follows: TGTGCCAGCAGCCCTATCCGGGACACCGACTACAATGAGCAGTTCTTC. Protein sequence: CASSPIRDTDYNEQFF.

The chain's CDR3 is CASSRDFVYEQYF. The CDR3 DNA follows: TGTGCCAGCAGTCGGGACTTCGTCTACGAGCAGTACTTC. The chain joins TRBV6-5 to TRBJ2-7; maybe TRBD2 (6 bases). Trimming pared 5 bases from V and 3 bases from J, leaving 11 bases between. This CDR3 spans 13 amino acids. In germline, CDR1 is MNHEY, CDR2 SVGAGI.

The genes are TRBV3-1 and TRBJ1-1, with D perhaps matching TRBD1 (6 bases). The germline V gene has CDR1 LGHDT and CDR2 YNNKEL (reference sequence). Between the trimmed V and J ends, which lost 7 bases and 1 base, there was a span of 19 bases. The CDR3 runs to 16 residues. The CDR3 nucleotides read TGTGCCAGCACGCAACCGGGACATAAAGGGAACACTGAAGCTTTCTTT. Translation: CASTQPGHKGNTEAFF.

The chain couples TRBV2 to TRBJ1-1, with 7 bases lining up with TRBD1. CDR3 size: 16 residues. Trimming removed 6 bases from V and 1 base from J; junction bases left unmatched: 11. The germline gives CDR1 SNHLY, CDR2 FYNNEI. This CDR3 is CASSGDRDIRNTEAFF. CDR3 in DNA: TGTGCCAGCAGCGGAGACAGGGACATAAGGAACACTGAAGCTTTCTTT.

In this sample, this clonotype turned up a few times. The rearrangement uses TRBV6-5 and TRBJ1-1; maybe TRBD1 (5 bases). The CDR3 runs to 17 residues. The germline CDR1 and CDR2 sequences are MNHEY and SVGAGI. V lost 0 bases and J lost 7, with 21 bases in between. CDR3 residues: CASSYSPPSGGMNEAFF. The DNA for the CDR3 is TGTGCCAGCAGTTACTCTCCCCCGTCGGGGGGGATGAATGAAGCTTTCTTT.

This chain joins TRBV6-1 and TRBJ1-5; 10 nucleotides match TRBD1. This CDR3 has 15 amino acids. Germline loops: CDR1 MNHNS, CDR2 SASEGT. J was trimmed by 3 bases and V by 6 bases; bases with no gene match: 5. The CDR3 nucleotides are TGTGCCAGCAGAGGGGGACAGGGGAACAATCAGCCCCAGCATTTT. The encoded protein is CASRGGQGNNQPQHF.

The chain is built from TRBV29-1 and TRBJ2-7; 10 nucleotides align to TRBD2. J lost 3 bases, V lost 8 bases, and 4 bases had no gene match. Germline V CDR1 and CDR2: SQVTM, ANQGSEA. There are 12 residues in the CDR3. The CDR3 reads CSYSSGSYEQYF. CDR3 sequence (DNA): TGCAGCTATTCTAGCGGGAGCTACGAGCAGTACTTC.

This clonotype was detected a few times. The rearrangement joins TRBV28 to TRBJ1-1, with D tentatively TRBD1 (6 bases). Germline-derived CDR1 and CDR2 are MDHEN and SYDVKM. This CDR3 has 16 amino acids. V lost 1 base and J lost 5, with 17 bases in between. Here the CDR3 DNA reads TGTGCCAGCAGTTTATTCGGGGGCGCGAGTCAAACTGAAGCTTTCTTT. Translated: CASSLFGGASQTEAFF.

The chain has TRBV7-2 and TRBJ1-1; TRBD1 agrees at 10 bases. The V gene end was trimmed by 6 bases and the J gene end by 11 bases; junction bases not matched to a gene: 15. The CDR3 sequence is 15 residues long. Looked up from germline, CDR1 is SGHTA and CDR2 is FQGNSA. The CDR3 DNA reads as TGTGCCAGCAGTCGCGAAGGGACAGGGGTGGTTCTGGCTTTCTTT. Translated, it gives CASSREGTGVVLAFF.

The chain is built from TRBV20-1 and TRBJ1-1; TRBD1 might be the D (6 bases). The CDR3 contains 12 residues. Germline loops: CDR1 DFQATT, CDR2 SNEGSKA (reference sequence). CDR3 sequence: CSLQGSGTEAFF. The DNA for the CDR3 is TGCAGCTTACAGGGAAGCGGCACTGAAGCTTTCTTT.

This clonotype was counted between two and nine times. The rearrangement joins TRBV10-3 to TRBJ1-2; the D gene is possibly TRBD1 (5 bases). The CDR3 is 14 residues long. From germline, CDR1 is ENHRY and CDR2 SYGVKD. Trimming removed 0 bases at V and 3 bases at J, with 8 bases between. The CDR3 nucleotides read TGTGCCATCAGTGAGTCAGGCAGGGACTATGGCTACACCTTC. Its protein is CAISESGRDYGYTF.

CDR3 sequence (DNA): TGTGCCAGCAGCTTAATGGCTTTGGGACAGGATCACACAGATACGCAGTATTTT. Its protein product is CASSLMALGQDHTDTQYF. J is TRBJ2-3 and V is TRBV7-3, with 8 bases matching TRBD1. The junction had 11 bases not matched to a gene; V was cut back by 1 base and J by 2 bases. The germline CDR1 and CDR2 sequences are SGHTA and FQGTGA. The CDR3 runs 18 residues.

This clonotype was detected only a few times. The chain links TRBV7-2 to TRBJ1-4; 7 bases are shared with TRBD1. J was trimmed by 5 bases and V by 5 bases; bases with no gene match: 8. The CDR3 loop spans 15 amino acids. Germline CDR1 and CDR2: SGHTA and FQGNSA. DNA for the CDR3: TGTGCCAGCAGCGCTTACAGGGGCCAAAATGAAAAACTGTTTTTT. Translated: CASSAYRGQNEKLFF.

The V and J genes are TRBV7-9 and TRBJ1-3, with 7 bases identical to TRBD1. The J segment lost 8 bases and the V segment lost 2 bases, leaving 12 bases of the junction unmatched. Looked up from germline, CDR1 is SEHNR and CDR2 is FQNEAQ (reference sequence). The CDR3 consists of 16 residues. This CDR3 reads CASSLKMQGQWDTIYF. The CDR3 DNA is TGTGCCAGCAGCTTAAAAATGCAGGGACAGTGGGACACCATATATTTT. The full variable domain, its missing parts supplied by reference TRBV7-9 and TRBJ1-3, is DTGVSQNPRHKITKRGQNVTFRCDPISEHNRLYWYRQTLGQGPEFLTYFQNEAQLEKSRLLSDRFSAERPKGSFSTLEIQRTEQGDSAMYLCASSLKMQGQWDTIYFGEGSWLTVV.

The sample holds a few counts of this clonotype. This CDR3 is CASSPGSEGALRGDEQFF. Written as DNA, the CDR3 is TGTGCCAGCAGCCCCGGGTCTGAGGGGGCACTAAGAGGGGATGAGCAGTTCTTC. V is TRBV12-3 or TRBV12-4 and J is TRBJ2-1, with TRBD1 matching 7 bases. The CDR3 runs 18 residues. Trimming at V came to 6 bases and at J to 8 bases, leaving 22 bases not matched to a gene.